This T cell receptor (beta chain) emerged from a study of T cell responses to AZD1222 COVID-19 vaccine. Study results and limitations: Seropositive status at baseline applied to only five to seven AZD1222 recipients.

This CDR3 contains 13 residues. The ends were cut back, 2 bases at V and 4 bases at J, with 6 bases in the middle. Germline CDR1 MDHEN, CDR2 SYDVKM. Sequencing was performed with immunoSEQ multiplex PCR; in TCRdb, only in-frame clones are kept and a portion is missing. The sample lists fewer than 150,000 clones, over 85% occurring once. As regards this clone: The antigen is not known.

The chain employs TRBV28 and TRBJ1-5; D not certain. This TCR came from an adult in good health. The sample in question was peripheral blood, obtained on day 0 of AZD1222 vaccination. CDR3 amino acids: CASSLDGNQPQHF. The CDR3 nucleotides read TGTGCCAGCAGTTTAGATGGGAATCAGCCCCAGCATTTT.